These 10 T cell receptor beta chains share one sample of origin, sequenced in a study of T cell repertoires in cytomegalovirus infection. TCRdb processed the reads anew with MiXCR; each CDR3 protein has one entry. The data contain around 490,000 distinct CDR3 sequences, about 25% of them singletons. Sequenced input: PBMCs. The receptors shown here come from a human donor in good health (CMV status not recorded). Some clones in this sample may be carry-over from other donors' samples.

The chain joins TRBV27 to TRBJ2-7, with 7 bases aligning to TRBD1. Germline V CDR1 and CDR2: MNHEY, SMNVEV (reference sequence). J lost 3 bases, V lost 4 bases, and 6 bases had no gene match. The CDR3 spans 14 residues. The CDR3 here is CASSSRDRDYEQYF. The CDR3 DNA is TGTGCCAGCAGTTCAAGAGACAGGGACTACGAGCAGTACTTC.

This clonotype appeared a few times. V gene TRBV30 combines with J gene TRBJ1-2, with TRBD1 as a possible D gene (5 bases). V lost 4 bases and J 4 bases, leaving 13 bases between the germline ends. CDR1 is GTSNPN, CDR2 SVGIG, per germline (reference sequence). The CDR3 consists of 13 residues. The CDR3 spells CAWTLEGSYGYTF. The CDR3 DNA is TGTGCCTGGACGCTGGAGGGGAGCTATGGCTACACCTTC. Full variable domain (missing parts from reference TRBV30 and TRBJ1-2): SQTIHQWPATLVQPVGSPLSLECTVEGTSNPNLYWYRQAAGRGLQLLFYSVGIGQISSEVPQNLSASRPQDRQFILSSKKLLLSDSGFYLCAWTLEGSYGYTFGSGTRLTVV.

The chain is built from TRBV7-9 and TRBJ2-1, with D possibly called TRBD1 or TRBD2 (6 bases each). The ends were cut back, 8 bases at V and 7 bases at J, with 15 bases in the middle. Germline CDR1 is SEHNR and CDR2 is FQNEAQ (reference sequence). The CDR3 runs 13 residues. CDR3 coding DNA: TGTGCCAGCTCAAAACAAGGGGGGAATGAGCAGTTCTTC. It yields the protein CASSKQGGNEQFF.

The sample holds one count of this clonotype. V is TRBV20-1 and J is TRBJ2-1, with D perhaps TRBD2 (6 bases). CDR1 and CDR2 (germline): DFQATT, SNEGSKA (reference sequence). The CDR3 consists of 14 residues. The ends were cut back, 3 bases at V and 8 bases at J, with 17 bases in the middle. DNA for the CDR3: TGCAGTGCTAGCGGGACGGGAGAAATCGATGAGCAGTTCTTC. Amino acid sequence: CSASGTGEIDEQFF.

Turning to this clonotype: This may arise from a read error, as a much more abundant clone is one base away. The rearrangement uses TRBV12-3 or TRBV12-4 and TRBJ1-5, with 10 bases fitting TRBD1. The CDR3 is 13 amino acids. This CDR3 is CVSNGQGDQPQHF. CDR3 in DNA: TGTGTCAGCAACGGACAGGGGGATCAGCCCCAGCATTTT.

The chain carries TRBV28 and TRBJ2-1; D gene unclear. The V and J ends lost 7 bases and 10 bases respectively, with 17 bases between them. Germline V gene data show CDR1 as MDHEN and CDR2 as SYDVKM. The CDR3 has 13 residues. This chain's CDR3 is CASTGSPKEEQFF. CDR3 DNA: TGTGCCAGCACCGGGTCCCCCAAAGAGGAGCAGTTCTTC.

The chain recombines TRBV25-1 with TRBJ2-7; TRBD1 aligns across 7 bases. Germline V gene lookup returns CDR1 MGHDK and CDR2 SYGVNS. After removal of 11 bases from V and 4 bases from J, the junction contained 17 bases not matched to a gene. CDR3 length: 15 residues. CDR3 sequence: CASNHRGKNGYEQYF. In DNA form, the CDR3 reads TGTGCCTCCAACCACAGGGGTAAAAATGGGTACGAGCAGTACTTC.

This clonotype has at least ten counts. This chain links TRBV20-1 with TRBJ2-3; perhaps TRBD1 as D (5 bases). Germline lookup yields CDR1 DFQATT and CDR2 SNEGSKA (reference sequence). The CDR3 length is 14 residues. Deletions cut 4 bases from V and 0 bases from J, with 11 bases between. DNA of the CDR3: TGCAGTGCTAACAGTGGGGCTAGCACAGATACGCAGTATTTT. This codes for CSANSGASTDTQYF.

This clonotype appeared many times. J is TRBJ2-7 and V is TRBV7-2, with D possibly TRBD1 on 6 matching bases. The CDR3 totals 12 residues. The germline V gene has CDR1 SGHTA and CDR2 FQGNSA. V dropped 4 bases and J dropped 3 bases, with 7 bases sitting between them. CDR3 amino acids: CASSSGVYEQYF. CDR3 DNA: TGTGCCAGCAGCTCAGGGGTCTACGAGCAGTACTTC. Full variable domain (remainder filled in from reference TRBV7-2 and TRBJ2-7): GAGVSQSPSNKVTEKGKDVELRCDPISGHTALYWYRQSLGQGLEFLIYFQGNSAPDKSGLPSDRFSAERTGGSVSTLTIQRTQQEDSAVYLCASSSGVYEQYFGPGTRLTVT.

This clonotype was picked up many times. This chain joins TRBV7-2 and TRBJ1-2; D gene uncertain. CDR1 and CDR2 (germline): SGHTA, FQGNSA. V shed 2 bases and J shed 7 bases, with 11 bases lying between them. This CDR3 spans 13 amino acids. This CDR3 reads CASSLWWESGYTF. In nucleotides, the CDR3 is TGTGCCAGCAGCTTATGGTGGGAATCTGGCTACACCTTC.